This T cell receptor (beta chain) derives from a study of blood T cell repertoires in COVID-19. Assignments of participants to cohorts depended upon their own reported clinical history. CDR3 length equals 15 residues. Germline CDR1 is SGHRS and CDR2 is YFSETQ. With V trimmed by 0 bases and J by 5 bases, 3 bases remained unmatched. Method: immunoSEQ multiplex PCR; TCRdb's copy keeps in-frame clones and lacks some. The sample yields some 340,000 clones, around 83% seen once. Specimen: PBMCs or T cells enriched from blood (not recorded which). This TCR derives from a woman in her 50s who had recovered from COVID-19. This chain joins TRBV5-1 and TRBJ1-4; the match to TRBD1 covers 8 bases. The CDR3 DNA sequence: TGCGCCAGCAGCTTGGTCGGACAGGGAAATGAAAAACTGTTTTTT. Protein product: CASSLVGQGNEKLFF.